The 21 T cell receptor beta chains reported below all come from one sample, sequenced in a study of cytomegalovirus exposure and HLA in healthy donors. Primers for the PCR totalled 60 Vbeta and 13 Jbeta. Produced via immunoSEQ multiplex PCR; TCRdb's table is partial and in-frame only. The sample consists of about 110,000 clones, around 76% of them appearing once. The sample was PBMCs. Every receptor here comes from a young man in good health and CMV-seropositive.

In this sample, this clone turned up once. CDR3 bases: TGTGCCAGCAGGGGACCAGGGGGTGAAAAACTGTTTTTT. Residues: CASRGPGGEKLFF. This chain links TRBV2 with TRBJ1-4, with TRBD1 matching over 7 bases. V lost 6 bases, J lost 7 bases, and 5 bases stayed unmatched. This CDR3 is built from 13 residues. CDR1 and CDR2 from the germline V gene are SNHLY and FYNNEI.

The J gene is TRBJ1-4, the V gene TRBV5-6; D is perhaps TRBD1 (6 bases). There are 15 residues in the CDR3. The V gene lost 0 bases and the J gene lost 5 bases, with 11 bases spanning the gap. Germline CDR1 and CDR2: SGHDT and YYEEEE. Here the CDR3 reads CASSLVDRLNEKLFF. The CDR3 DNA reads TGTGCCAGCAGCTTGGTAGACAGGCTAAATGAAAAACTGTTTTTT.

The DNA of the CDR3 is TGTGCCAGCAGCGCGGCAGGGGGTTTAGACAGCTCTGGAAACACCATATATTTT. Translating it yields CASSAAGGLDSSGNTIYF. This chain links TRBV9 with TRBJ1-3; 7 nucleotides align to TRBD1. Losses at the gene ends were 3 bases for V and 0 bases for J; bases not matched to a gene: 12. CDR1 and CDR2 (germline): SGDLS, YYNGEE. CDR3 length: 18 amino acids.

The chain has TRBV6-1 and TRBJ2-7; D remains unclear. CDR3 length: 11 residues. Trimming stripped 8 bases from V and 2 bases from J, with 7 bases between. Germline V gene lookup returns CDR1 MNHNS and CDR2 SASEGT. The CDR3 here is CASGRTYEQYF. CDR3 in DNA: TGTGCCAGCGGGCGAACCTACGAGCAGTACTTC.

A few counts support this clone. CDR3 protein: CASSGARSGNTIYF. CDR3 coding DNA: TGTGCCAGCAGCGGGGCAAGATCTGGAAACACCATATATTTT. The chain employs TRBV11-2 and TRBJ1-3, with a tentative D call TRBD1 (5 bases). The length of the CDR3 is 14 residues. The germline V gene encodes CDR1 SGHAT and CDR2 FQNNGV. The V and J ends lost 5 bases and 1 base respectively, with 9 bases between them.

CDR3 amino acids: CASRLGTAHYEQYF. The DNA for the CDR3 is TGTGCCAGCAGACTCGGGACAGCGCATTACGAGCAGTACTTC. This chain uses TRBV5-6 with TRBJ2-5; the match to TRBD1 covers 7 bases. The tail of the sequence fits TRBJ2-7 better, so the J call may be wrong. There are 14 residues in the CDR3. CDR1 and CDR2 from the germline V gene are SGHDT and YYEEEE.

This rearrangement joins TRBV7-2 to TRBJ2-7; 8 nucleotides match TRBD1. In germline, CDR1 is SGHTA, CDR2 FQGNSA. CDR3 size: 15 residues. The trim removed 6 bases at V and 0 bases at J, leaving 7 bases unmatched. The CDR3 is CASRISGGASYEQYF. DNA for the CDR3: TGTGCCAGCAGAATCTCAGGGGGCGCCTCCTACGAGCAGTACTTC.

As concerns this clone: The germline gene is not matched at one end of the junction; a read error may be the cause. This chain connects TRBV5-6 to TRBJ2-6; perhaps TRBD1 as D (5 bases). The germline V gene encodes CDR1 SGHDT and CDR2 YYEEEE. This CDR3 comprises 18 residues. CDR3 DNA: TGTGCCAGCAGCCCCCAGGACCTCTTGGCCTCTGGGGCCAACGGCCTGACTTTC. Residues: CASSPQDLLASGANGLTF.

This chain uses TRBV5-1 with TRBJ2-5; TRBD2 matches 9 bases. The CDR3 is 15 residues long. Germline V lookup: CDR1 SGHRS, CDR2 YFSETQ. J lost 1 base, V lost 2 bases, and 3 bases had no gene match. The CDR3 here is CASSLAGGSQETQYF. As DNA, the CDR3 is TGCGCCAGCAGCTTAGCGGGGGGCTCCCAAGAGACCCAGTACTTC.

This rearrangement joins TRBV4-2 to TRBJ2-2, with TRBD2 as a possible D gene (5 bases). Per the germline V gene, CDR1 is LGHNA and CDR2 is YNFKEQ. The CDR3 totals 17 residues. The V end was cut by 0 bases, the J end by 4 bases, with 15 bases between. DNA of the CDR3: TGTGCCAGCAGCCAAGATTTTAGCGCCGCGGGCACCGGGGAGCTGTTTTTT. Protein product: CASSQDFSAAGTGELFF.

The rearrangement uses TRBV19 and TRBJ1-4; a weak D match, TRBD1 (5 bases). V lost 3 bases and J 8 bases, leaving 13 bases between the germline ends. The germline V gene encodes CDR1 LNHDA and CDR2 SQIVND (reference sequence). The CDR3 consists of 14 residues. CDR3: CASSMGEAWEKLFF. The DNA of the CDR3 is TGTGCCAGTAGTATGGGGGAGGCTTGGGAAAAACTGTTTTTT.

A word on this clone: Germline and junction disagree at one end, which may indicate a read error. The genes are TRBV5-1 and TRBJ1-2; D remains ambiguous. This CDR3 comprises 15 residues. CDR1 and CDR2 (germline): SGHRS, YFSETQ. The CDR3 spells CASSLARGRIYGYTF. The CDR3 DNA reads TGTGCCAGCAGCTTGGCCCGGGGTCGAATCTATGGCTACACCTTC.

The chain joins TRBV5-1 to TRBJ1-1, with 7 bases aligning to TRBD1. The CDR3 sequence is 15 residues long. The V and J ends lost 5 bases and 0 bases, in that order; junction bases with no gene match: 7. CDR1 and CDR2 from the germline V gene are SGHRS and YFSETQ. DNA for the CDR3: TGCGCCAGCAGGAGTCAACAGGGGATGAACACTGAAGCTTTCTTT. It is translated as CASRSQQGMNTEAFF.

The rearrangement links TRBV15 to TRBJ2-1; the match to TRBD1 covers 9 bases. The CDR3 has 15 amino acids. J gave up 5 bases and V 3 bases, and 5 bases lay outside the gene matches. Germline CDR1 LNHNV, CDR2 YYDKDF (reference sequence). The CDR3 sequence: CATSSRTGDNNEQFF. The CDR3 DNA follows: TGTGCCACCAGCAGTAGGACAGGGGATAACAATGAGCAGTTCTTC. The complete variable domain, with remaining parts taken from reference TRBV15 and TRBJ2-1, reads DAMVIQNPRYQVTQFGKPVTLSCSQTLNHNVMYWYQQKSSQAPKLLFHYYDKDFNNEADTPDNFQSRRPNTSFCFLDIRSPGLGDTAMYLCATSSRTGDNNEQFFGPGTRLTVL.

V is TRBV18 and J is TRBJ1-2; D perhaps matches TRBD1 (6 bases). From germline, CDR1 is KGHSH and CDR2 LQKENI. Trimming shortened V by 4 bases and J by 2 bases, and 17 bases separated the two germline ends. This CDR3 has 16 residues. The CDR3 sequence: CASSLARQAKNYGYTF. CDR3 coding DNA: TGTGCCAGCTCACTCGCCAGACAGGCGAAAAACTATGGCTACACCTTC.

This chain joins TRBV11-3 and TRBJ1-6; D unclear. Germline V CDR1 and CDR2: SGHNT, YENEEA. CDR3 length equals 14 residues. With 2 bases removed from V and 7 bases from J, the gap between germline ends came to 9 bases. The CDR3 DNA reads TGTGCCAGCAGCTTAACCGGACTGAATTCACCCCTCCACTTT. Protein: CASSLTGLNSPLHF.

The chain uses TRBV4-1 and TRBJ2-7, with D uncertain. The V and J ends lost 1 base and 1 base respectively, with 8 bases between them. CDR1 is MGHRA and CDR2 is YSYEKL in the germline V gene. This CDR3 has 14 amino acids. The CDR3 region is CASSQVSQSYEQYF. Written as DNA, the CDR3 is TGCGCCAGCAGCCAAGTGAGCCAATCCTACGAGCAGTACTTC.

This clone was recorded only once. CDR3: CASSETGANYGYTF. The CDR3 DNA is TGTGCCAGCAGTGAGACAGGGGCCAACTATGGCTACACCTTC. The chain joins TRBV6-5 to TRBJ1-2; 8 nucleotides line up with TRBD1. Germline loops: CDR1 MNHEY, CDR2 SVGAGI. The trim removed 5 bases at V and 2 bases at J, leaving 4 bases unmatched. The CDR3 is made up of 14 amino acids.

The rearrangement uses TRBV7-2 and TRBJ1-1; D gene ambiguous. CDR1 is SGHTA, CDR2 FQGNSA, per germline. This CDR3 is built from 15 residues. Trimming cost V 1 base and J 0 bases, with 9 bases left between them. The CDR3 spells CASSLGGLLNTEAFF. The CDR3, as DNA: TGTGCCAGCAGCTTAGGAGGTCTCTTGAACACTGAAGCTTTCTTT. Full variable domain (missing parts from reference TRBV7-2 and TRBJ1-1): GAGVSQSPSNKVTEKGKDVELRCDPISGHTALYWYRQSLGQGLEFLIYFQGNSAPDKSGLPSDRFSAERTGGSVSTLTIQRTQQEDSAVYLCASSLGGLLNTEAFFGQGTRLTVV.

The chain carries TRBV5-1 and TRBJ2-7; 14 nucleotides line up with TRBD2. Germline values: CDR1 SGHRS, CDR2 YFSETQ. J gave up 6 bases and V 3 bases, and 8 bases lay outside the gene matches. The CDR3 covers 16 residues. This chain's CDR3 is CASSSQGTSGGTEQYF. The CDR3 DNA sequence: TGCGCCAGCAGCTCCCAAGGGACTAGCGGGGGCACCGAGCAGTACTTC.

The chain combines TRBV5-1 with TRBJ2-3, with 7 bases identical to TRBD1. Germline lookup yields CDR1 SGHRS and CDR2 YFSETQ. There are 15 residues in the CDR3. V trimming: 3 bases; J trimming: 4 bases; junction bases outside the gene matches: 8. The CDR3 loop reads CASSSPGGTADTQYF. DNA for the CDR3: TGCGCCAGCAGCTCCCCAGGGGGTACGGCAGATACGCAGTATTTT. Together with reference TRBV5-1 and TRBJ2-3, the CDR3 gives the full variable domain: KAGVTQTPRYLIKTRGQQVTLSCSPISGHRSVSWYQQTPGQGLQFLFEYFSETQRNKGNFPGRFSGRQFSNSRSEMNVSTLELGDSALYLCASSSPGGTADTQYFGPGTRLTVL.